This T cell receptor (beta chain) was obtained from a study of glioma-infiltrating T cells. In the study overall: Sequencing aimed for 4.5- to 10-fold coverage of roughly one million peripheral T cells.

The iRepertoire nested amplicon-rescue multiplex PCR amplified TCR alpha and beta CDR3s from RNA. TCRdb reprocessed the multiplex PCR reads with MiXCR, giving one entry per CDR3 protein. The sample lists about 410,000 distinct CDR3 sequences; around 38% were seen once. This clonotype was observed at least ten times. The antigen is undetermined. General study points: Signature shared blood CDR3 motifs were enriched in low-divergence and depleted in high-divergence patients.

Sequenced material: glioma tissue, nonneoplastic brain tissue, or PBMCs (not recorded which). The TCR originated in a human donor with low-grade glioma or glioblastoma, undergoing nonglioma brain surgery, or in good health (not recorded which).

The chain's CDR3 is CSASRQNNEQFF. CDR3 bases: TGCAGTGCTAGCCGGCAGAACAATGAGCAGTTCTTC. This sequence joins TRBV20-1 and TRBJ2-1; no clear D gene. Trimming shortened V by 3 bases and J by 5 bases, and 8 bases separated the two germline ends. Germline values: CDR1 DFQATT, CDR2 SNEGSKA (reference sequence). This CDR3 is 12 amino acids long.